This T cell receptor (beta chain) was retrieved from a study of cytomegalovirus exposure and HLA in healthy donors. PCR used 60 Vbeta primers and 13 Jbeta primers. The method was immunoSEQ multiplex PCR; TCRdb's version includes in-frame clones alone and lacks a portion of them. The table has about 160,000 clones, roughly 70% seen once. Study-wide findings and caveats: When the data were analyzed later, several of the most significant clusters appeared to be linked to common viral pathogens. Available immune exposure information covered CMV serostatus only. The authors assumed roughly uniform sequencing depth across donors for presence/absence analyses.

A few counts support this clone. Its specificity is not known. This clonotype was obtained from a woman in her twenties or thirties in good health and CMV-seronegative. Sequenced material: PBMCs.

CDR3 amino acids: CASSNGAGTGGYEQYF. Here the CDR3 DNA reads TGTGCCAGCAGCAACGGCGCCGGGACAGGGGGTTACGAGCAGTACTTC. This sequence joins TRBV4-2 and TRBJ2-7; 11 bases fit TRBD1. Unmatched junction bases numbered 10, after V lost 5 bases and J lost 4 bases. This CDR3 has 16 amino acids. The germline gives CDR1 LGHNA, CDR2 YNFKEQ.